These 20 T cell receptor beta chains share one sample of origin, sequenced in a study of T cell repertoires in cytomegalovirus infection. Their specific antigens are unknown. Each CDR3 protein is one row after TCRdb ran MiXCR on the reads. This table has 200,000 to 250,000 distinct CDR3 sequences, 30% to 45% appearing once. Sequenced here: CD8+ T cells from cultured PBMCs, sampled from culture after CMV antigen stimulation. The source is a human donor in good health (CMV status not recorded). Some clones in this sample may be carry-over from other donors' samples.

V and J are TRBV2 and TRBJ2-5; 14 bases match TRBD2. Germline CDR1 reads SNHLY; CDR2 reads FYNNEI. The CDR3 length is 17 residues. V lost 8 bases to trimming and J lost 5 bases; unmatched junction nucleotides: 13. The CDR3 DNA is TGTGCCAGCGGCTGGACTAGCGGGGGGTCTAAGCTGGAGACCCAGTACTTC. Encoded protein: CASGWTSGGSKLETQYF.

This clonotype was observed a handful of times. This chain links TRBV7-2 with TRBJ2-1; perhaps TRBD1 as D (5 bases). Germline lookup yields CDR1 SGHTA and CDR2 FQGNSA. Trimming stripped 3 bases from V and 9 bases from J, with 12 bases between. This CDR3 is 13 amino acids long. The CDR3 DNA reads as TGTGCCAGCAGCTTCTTTTGGGGCGGTGAGCAGTTCTTC. It is translated as CASSFFWGGEQFF.

The chain employs TRBV7-9 and TRBJ2-7; D unresolved. Germline V gene lookup returns CDR1 SEHNR and CDR2 FQNEAQ (reference sequence). CDR3 length: 11 residues. The ends were cut back, 3 bases at V and 6 bases at J, with 6 bases in the middle. CDR3 loop: CASSFLAEQYF. The CDR3 DNA is TGTGCCAGCAGCTTCCTGGCCGAGCAGTACTTC.

The V gene is TRBV7-6, the J gene TRBJ1-1, with 7 bases that match TRBD1. Germline CDR1 is SGHVS and CDR2 is FNYEAQ. The CDR3 covers 15 residues. J lost 1 base, V lost 5 bases, and 7 bases had no gene match. This chain's CDR3 is CASSPRQGENTEAFF. The DNA for the CDR3 is TGTGCCAGCAGCCCCCGACAGGGAGAGAACACTGAAGCTTTCTTT.

This clonotype was picked up many times. In DNA form, the CDR3 reads TGTGCCAGCAGTTTATCAGGGACAGGGCCAGCTGAAGCTTTCTTT. The encoded protein is CASSLSGTGPAEAFF. The chain joins TRBV27 to TRBJ1-1; TRBD1 aligns across 9 bases. Germline lookup yields CDR1 MNHEY and CDR2 SMNVEV (reference sequence). The CDR3 covers 15 residues. The trim removed 0 bases at V and 6 bases at J, leaving 5 bases unmatched.

The rearrangement links TRBV20-1 to TRBJ2-3; TRBD2 agrees at 10 bases. V gave up 0 bases and J gave up 0 bases; unmatched junction bases: 3. The CDR3 contains 16 residues. Germline V lookup: CDR1 DFQATT, CDR2 SNEGSKA (reference sequence). DNA for the CDR3: TGCAGTGCTAGAGAACTAGCGGGATTAAGCACAGATACGCAGTATTTT. Translated, it gives CSARELAGLSTDTQYF.

This clonotype appeared a few times. The chain has TRBV11-1 and TRBJ2-1, with TRBD2 matching over 12 bases. CDR3 length equals 19 residues. The trim removed 3 bases at V and 0 bases at J, leaving 9 bases unmatched. Germline lookup yields CDR1 SGHAT and CDR2 FQDESV (reference sequence). CDR3 in DNA: TGTGCCAGCAGCTTCCCGACTAGCGGGGGCTCTAGCTCCTACAATGAGCAGTTCTTC. Its translation: CASSFPTSGGSSSYNEQFF. The full variable domain, with the rest looked up from reference TRBV11-1 and TRBJ2-1, is EAEVAQSPRYKITEKSQAVAFWCDPISGHATLYWYRQILGQGPELLVQFQDESVVDDSQLPKDRFSAERLKGVDSTLKIQPAELGDSAMYLCASSFPTSGGSSSYNEQFFGPGTRLTVL.

This clonotype was seen once. V is TRBV24-1 and J is TRBJ2-5, with 8 bases matching TRBD2. CDR1 is KGHDR, CDR2 SFDVKD, per germline. CDR3 length: 17 residues. The V segment lost 4 bases and the J segment 1 base; nucleotides outside the gene matches: 10. In DNA, the CDR3 is TGTGCCACCAGTGAAGGGGGGCGGACTAGCAGCCAAGAGACCCAGTACTTC. Translated, it gives CATSEGGRTSSQETQYF.

This clonotype was observed a handful of times. This rearrangement joins TRBV27 to TRBJ2-7, with TRBD1 matching 8 bases. The V and J ends lost 10 bases and 2 bases, in that order; junction bases with no gene match: 4. The germline gives CDR1 MNHEY, CDR2 SMNVEV (reference sequence). The CDR3 covers 12 residues. The CDR3 bases are TGTGCCACCCGGACAGGGACCTACGAGCAGTACTTC. Translating it yields CATRTGTYEQYF.

This chain joins TRBV28 and TRBJ2-5; 8 bases are a match to TRBD2. Germline CDR1 is MDHEN and CDR2 is SYDVKM. Trimming removed 3 bases from V and 5 bases from J; junction bases left unmatched: 11. This CDR3 is 16 amino acids long. The CDR3 here is CASSFATAGVGETQYF. CDR3 nucleotide sequence: TGTGCCAGCAGTTTCGCCACAGCGGGAGTAGGGGAGACCCAGTACTTC.

The chain couples TRBV11-3 to TRBJ2-2; 9 bases match TRBD2. CDR3 size: 15 residues. Per the germline V gene, CDR1 is SGHNT and CDR2 is YENEEA. The V segment lost 1 base and the J segment 5 bases; nucleotides outside the gene matches: 2. This chain's CDR3 is CASSLASGDTGELFF. The CDR3 DNA follows: TGTGCCAGCAGCTTAGCTAGCGGGGATACCGGGGAGCTGTTTTTT.

The chain recombines TRBV5-6 with TRBJ1-2; D ambiguous. Germline-derived CDR1 and CDR2 are SGHDT and YYEEEE. This CDR3 is built from 13 residues. V lost 2 bases and J 10 bases, leaving 15 bases between the germline ends. DNA of the CDR3: TGTGCCAGCAGCTTTCCAGACGGTCTATACTACACCTTC. It translates to CASSFPDGLYYTF.

This clonotype occurred a few times. The CDR3, as DNA: TGTGCCAGCAGCTCGCAAGGGTTTGAAGCTTTCTTT. Protein: CASSSQGFEAFF. The chain links TRBV7-9 to TRBJ1-1; D uncertain. Germline CDR1 SEHNR, CDR2 FQNEAQ (reference sequence). The V end lost 4 bases, the J end lost 7 bases, and 10 bases lay between the germline ends. CDR3 length equals 12 residues.

In its sample, this clonotype was seen a few times. The V call is TRBV7-2, the J call TRBJ2-7; TRBD2 aligns across 9 bases. The ends lost 1 base at V and 2 bases at J; junction bases unmatched: 3. The CDR3 extends over 15 amino acids. Germline values: CDR1 SGHTA, CDR2 FQGNSA. In DNA form, the CDR3 reads TGTGCCAGCAGCTTAGAAGTAGCGGGAGCCTACGAGCAGTACTTC. Residues: CASSLEVAGAYEQYF.

The V and J genes are TRBV20-1 and TRBJ1-2; no firm D call. This CDR3 has 14 residues. V shed 5 bases and J shed 4 bases, with 17 bases lying between them. The germline gives CDR1 DFQATT, CDR2 SNEGSKA (reference sequence). For the CDR3, the DNA is TGCAGTGCTCGCGTGGGCGGGGTGATCTATGGCTACACCTTC. This encodes CSARVGGVIYGYTF.

At least ten counts were recorded for this clonotype. V is TRBV19 and J is TRBJ2-1; 10 bases are a match to TRBD2. The CDR3 has 15 residues. The germline V gene has CDR1 LNHDA and CDR2 SQIVND (reference sequence). V was pared by 3 bases and J by 10 bases, with 9 bases of the junction left unmatched. The CDR3 reads CASSIPSGRAYEQFF. The CDR3 region has the DNA TGTGCCAGTAGTATTCCCAGCGGGAGGGCGTACGAGCAGTTCTTC.

This clonotype was observed at least ten times. The V call is TRBV7-2, the J call TRBJ2-7, with 9 positions matching TRBD2. V shed 1 base and J 3 bases; nucleotides not matched to a gene: 7. Germline CDR1 SGHTA, CDR2 FQGNSA. There are 16 residues in the CDR3. The CDR3 region has the DNA TGTGCCAGCAGCTTAGAGTCGGGACTAGCATACTACGAGCAGTACTTC. Encoded protein: CASSLESGLAYYEQYF.

A note on this clonotype: The junction and the germline gene differ at one end; a read error may be behind it. The chain joins TRBV4-1 to TRBJ1-1; D not certain. This CDR3 spans 14 amino acids. Germline values: CDR1 MGHRA, CDR2 YSYEKL. CDR3 loop: CASSLLGKNTEAFF. In DNA, the CDR3 is TGCGCAAGCAGCCTACTAGGGAAGAACACTGAAGCTTTCTTT.

The genes are TRBV7-2 and TRBJ2-7, with a possible D match to TRBD1 (7 bases). Trimming removed 2 bases from V and 2 bases from J, with 10 bases in between. Looked up from germline, CDR1 is SGHTA and CDR2 is FQGNSA. The CDR3 sequence is 14 residues long. The CDR3: CASSLQGEAYEQYF. CDR3 in DNA: TGTGCCAGCAGCTTACAGGGGGAGGCCTACGAGCAGTACTTC.

The V gene is TRBV28, the J gene TRBJ2-7, with 8 bases matching TRBD2. CDR1 is MDHEN, CDR2 SYDVKM, per germline. The V and J ends lost 6 bases and 0 bases, in that order; junction bases with no gene match: 7. CDR3 length: 15 amino acids. Here the CDR3 DNA reads TGTGCCAGCAGCCTCGGGGGGGTTCACTCCTACGAGCAGTACTTC. Translating it yields CASSLGGVHSYEQYF. Full variable domain (missing parts from reference TRBV28 and TRBJ2-7): DVKVTQSSRYLVKRTGEKVFLECVQDMDHENMFWYRQDPGLGLRLIYFSYDVKMKEKGDIPEGYSVSREKKERFSLILESASTNQTSMYLCASSLGGVHSYEQYFGPGTRLTVT.